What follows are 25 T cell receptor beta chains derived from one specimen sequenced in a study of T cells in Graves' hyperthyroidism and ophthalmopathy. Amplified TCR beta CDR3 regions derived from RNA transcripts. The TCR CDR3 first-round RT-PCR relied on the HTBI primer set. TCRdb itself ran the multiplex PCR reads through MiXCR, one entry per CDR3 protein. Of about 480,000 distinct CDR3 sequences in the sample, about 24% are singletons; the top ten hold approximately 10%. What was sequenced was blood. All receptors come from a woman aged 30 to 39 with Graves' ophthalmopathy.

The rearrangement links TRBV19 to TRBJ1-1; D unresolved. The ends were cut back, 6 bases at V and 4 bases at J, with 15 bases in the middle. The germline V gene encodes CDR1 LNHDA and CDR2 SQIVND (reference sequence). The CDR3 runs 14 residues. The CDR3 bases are TGTGCCAGTAGCCTCCGAGGACTGGGCACTGAAGCTTTCTTT. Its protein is CASSLRGLGTEAFF.

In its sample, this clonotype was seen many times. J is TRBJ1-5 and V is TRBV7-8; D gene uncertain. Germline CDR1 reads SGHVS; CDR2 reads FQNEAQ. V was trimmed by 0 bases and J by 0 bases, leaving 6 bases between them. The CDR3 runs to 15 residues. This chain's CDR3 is CASSLAGSSNQPQHF. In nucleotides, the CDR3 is TGTGCCAGCAGCTTAGCCGGCAGTAGCAATCAGCCCCAGCATTTT. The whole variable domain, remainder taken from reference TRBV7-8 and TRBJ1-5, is GAGVSQSPRYKVAKRGQDVALRCDPISGHVSLFWYQQALGQGPEFLTYFQNEAQLDKSGLPSDRFFAERPEGSVSTLKIQRTQQEDSAVYLCASSLAGSSNQPQHFGDGTRLSIL.

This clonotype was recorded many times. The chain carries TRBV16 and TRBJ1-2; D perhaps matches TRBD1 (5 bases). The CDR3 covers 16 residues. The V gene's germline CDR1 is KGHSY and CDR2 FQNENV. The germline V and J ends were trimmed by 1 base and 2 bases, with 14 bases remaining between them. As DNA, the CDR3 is TGTGCCAGCAGCCAATTCGGGTTAGGGGAAAACTATGGCTACACCTTC. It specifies CASSQFGLGENYGYTF.

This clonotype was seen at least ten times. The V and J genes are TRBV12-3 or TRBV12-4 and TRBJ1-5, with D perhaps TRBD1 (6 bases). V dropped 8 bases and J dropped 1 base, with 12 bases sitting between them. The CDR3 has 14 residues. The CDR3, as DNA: TGTGCCAGCGGCACGACAGGCAGCAATCAGCCCCAGCATTTT. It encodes CASGTTGSNQPQHF.

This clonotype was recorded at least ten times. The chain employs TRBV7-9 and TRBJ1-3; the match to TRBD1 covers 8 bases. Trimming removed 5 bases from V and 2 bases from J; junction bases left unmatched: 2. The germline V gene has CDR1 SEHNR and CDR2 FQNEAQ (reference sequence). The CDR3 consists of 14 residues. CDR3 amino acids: CASSVQGAGNTIYF. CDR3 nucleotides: TGTGCCAGCAGCGTACAGGGGGCTGGAAACACCATATATTTT.

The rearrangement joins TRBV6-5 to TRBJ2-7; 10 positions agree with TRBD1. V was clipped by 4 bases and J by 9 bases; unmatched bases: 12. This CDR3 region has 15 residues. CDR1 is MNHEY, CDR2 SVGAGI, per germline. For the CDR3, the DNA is TGTGCCAGCAGTTTACTCCGGGACAGGGGAACGCGGCAGTACTTC. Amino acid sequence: CASSLLRDRGTRQYF.

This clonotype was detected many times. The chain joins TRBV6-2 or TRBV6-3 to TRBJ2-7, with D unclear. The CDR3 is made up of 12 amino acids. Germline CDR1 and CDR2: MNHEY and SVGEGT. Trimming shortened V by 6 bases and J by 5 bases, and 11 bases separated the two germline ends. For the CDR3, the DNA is TGTGCCAGCAGGGCTATCACGAACGAGCAGTACTTC. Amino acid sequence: CASRAITNEQYF.

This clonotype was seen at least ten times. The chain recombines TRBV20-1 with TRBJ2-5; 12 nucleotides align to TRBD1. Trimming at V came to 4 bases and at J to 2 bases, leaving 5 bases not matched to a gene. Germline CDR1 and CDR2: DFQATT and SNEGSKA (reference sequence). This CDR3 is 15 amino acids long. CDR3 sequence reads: CSATGTGGPQETQYF. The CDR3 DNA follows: TGCAGTGCTACCGGGACAGGGGGCCCTCAAGAGACCCAGTACTTC.

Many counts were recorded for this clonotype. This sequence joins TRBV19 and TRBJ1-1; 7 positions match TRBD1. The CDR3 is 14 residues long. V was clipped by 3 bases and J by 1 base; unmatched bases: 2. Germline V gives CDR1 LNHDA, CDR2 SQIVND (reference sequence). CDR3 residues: CASSIDRENTEAFF. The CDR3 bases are TGTGCCAGTAGTATCGACAGGGAGAACACTGAAGCTTTCTTT. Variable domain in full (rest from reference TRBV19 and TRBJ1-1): DGGITQSPKYLFRKEGQNVTLSCEQNLNHDAMYWYRQDPGQGLRLIYYSQIVNDFQKGDIAEGYSVSREKKESFPLTVTSAQKNPTAFYLCASSIDRENTEAFFGQGTRLTVV.

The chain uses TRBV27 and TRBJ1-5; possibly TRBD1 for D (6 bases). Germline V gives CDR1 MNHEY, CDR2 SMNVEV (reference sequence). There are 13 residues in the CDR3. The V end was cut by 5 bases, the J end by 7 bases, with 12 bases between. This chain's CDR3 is CASSPVDRQPQHF. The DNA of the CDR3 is TGTGCCAGCAGTCCCGTCGACAGGCAGCCCCAGCATTTT.

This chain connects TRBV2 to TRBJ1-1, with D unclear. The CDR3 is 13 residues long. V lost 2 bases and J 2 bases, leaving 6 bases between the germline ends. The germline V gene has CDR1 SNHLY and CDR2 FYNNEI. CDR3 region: CASSELRNTEAFF. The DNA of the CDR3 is TGTGCCAGCAGTGAACTGAGAAACACTGAAGCTTTCTTT.

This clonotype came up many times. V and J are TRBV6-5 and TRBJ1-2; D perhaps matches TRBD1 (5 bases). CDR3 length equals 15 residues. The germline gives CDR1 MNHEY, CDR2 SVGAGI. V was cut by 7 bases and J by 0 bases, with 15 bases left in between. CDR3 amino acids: CASKLRQTANYGYTF. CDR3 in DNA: TGTGCCAGCAAACTACGACAGACCGCTAACTATGGCTACACCTTC.

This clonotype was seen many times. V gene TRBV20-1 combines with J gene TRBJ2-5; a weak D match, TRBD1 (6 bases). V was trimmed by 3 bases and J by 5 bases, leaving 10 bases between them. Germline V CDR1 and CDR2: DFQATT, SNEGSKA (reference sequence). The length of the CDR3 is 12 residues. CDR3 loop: CSASPGAETQYF. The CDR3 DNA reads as TGCAGTGCTAGTCCAGGGGCTGAGACCCAGTACTTC.

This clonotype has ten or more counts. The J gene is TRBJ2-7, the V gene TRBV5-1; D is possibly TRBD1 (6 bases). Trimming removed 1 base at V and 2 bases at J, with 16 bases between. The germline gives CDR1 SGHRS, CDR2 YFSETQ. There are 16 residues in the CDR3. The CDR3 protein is CASSLWDTTQTYEQYF. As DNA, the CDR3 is TGCGCCAGCAGCTTGTGGGACACCACTCAAACCTACGAGCAGTACTTC.

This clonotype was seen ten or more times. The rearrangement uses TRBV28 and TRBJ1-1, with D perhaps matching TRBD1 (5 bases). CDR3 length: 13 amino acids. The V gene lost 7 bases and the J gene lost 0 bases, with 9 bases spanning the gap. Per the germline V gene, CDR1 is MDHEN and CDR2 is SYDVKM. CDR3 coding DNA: TGTGCCAGCAAATCGGACATGAACACTGAAGCTTTCTTT. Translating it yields CASKSDMNTEAFF.

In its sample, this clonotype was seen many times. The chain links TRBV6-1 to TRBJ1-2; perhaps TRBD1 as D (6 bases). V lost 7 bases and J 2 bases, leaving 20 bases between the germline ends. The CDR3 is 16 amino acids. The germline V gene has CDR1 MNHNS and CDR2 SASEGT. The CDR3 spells CASTTEGGVRNYGYTF. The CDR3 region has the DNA TGTGCCAGCACAACAGAAGGGGGGGTTAGGAACTATGGCTACACCTTC.

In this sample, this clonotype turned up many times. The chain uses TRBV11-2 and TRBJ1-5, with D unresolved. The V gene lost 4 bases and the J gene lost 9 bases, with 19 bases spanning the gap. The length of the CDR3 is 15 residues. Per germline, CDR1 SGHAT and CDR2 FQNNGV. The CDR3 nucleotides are TGTGCCAGCAGCTCGGAAGAGTTGGGGAGAGGGCCCCAGCATTTT. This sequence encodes CASSSEELGRGPQHF.

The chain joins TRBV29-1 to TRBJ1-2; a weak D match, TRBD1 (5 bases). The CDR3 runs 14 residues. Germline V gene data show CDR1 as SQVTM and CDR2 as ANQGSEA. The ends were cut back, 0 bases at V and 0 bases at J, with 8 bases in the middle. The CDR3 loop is CSVEDLTANYGYTF. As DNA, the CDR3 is TGCAGCGTTGAAGATTTGACAGCTAACTATGGCTACACCTTC.

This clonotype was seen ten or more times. The CDR3 coding sequence is TGTGCCAGCAGTCTGATGGCGGGACTAGCGGGGGGGGACAACACCGGGGAGCTGTTTTTT. Protein product: CASSLMAGLAGGDNTGELFF. The rearrangement joins TRBV28 to TRBJ2-2, with 16 bases aligning to TRBD2. The germline CDR1 and CDR2 sequences are MDHEN and SYDVKM. Unmatched junction bases numbered 11, after V lost 5 bases and J lost 2 bases. The CDR3 spans 20 residues. Full variable domain (missing parts from reference TRBV28 and TRBJ2-2): DVKVTQSSRYLVKRTGEKVFLECVQDMDHENMFWYRQDPGLGLRLIYFSYDVKMKEKGDIPEGYSVSREKKERFSLILESASTNQTSMYLCASSLMAGLAGGDNTGELFFGEGSRLTVL.

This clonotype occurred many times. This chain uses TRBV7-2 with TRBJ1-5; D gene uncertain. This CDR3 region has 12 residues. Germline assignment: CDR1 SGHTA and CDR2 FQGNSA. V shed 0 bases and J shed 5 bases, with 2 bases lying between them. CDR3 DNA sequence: TGTGCCAGCAGCTTAGCGGATCAGCCCCAGCATTTT. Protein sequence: CASSLADQPQHF.

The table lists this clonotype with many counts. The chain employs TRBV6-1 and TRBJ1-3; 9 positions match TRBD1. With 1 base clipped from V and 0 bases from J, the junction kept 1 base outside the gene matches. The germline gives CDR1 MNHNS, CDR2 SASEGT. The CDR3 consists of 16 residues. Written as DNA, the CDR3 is TGTGCCAGCAGTGAAGGGACAGGGGCCTCTGGAAACACCATATATTTT. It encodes CASSEGTGASGNTIYF.

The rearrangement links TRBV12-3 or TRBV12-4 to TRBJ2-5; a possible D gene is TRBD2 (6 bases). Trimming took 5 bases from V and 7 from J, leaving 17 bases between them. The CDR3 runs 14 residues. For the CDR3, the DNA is TGTGCCAGCAGTAACCCGGAGGGCTGGGGGACCCAGTACTTC. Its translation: CASSNPEGWGTQYF.

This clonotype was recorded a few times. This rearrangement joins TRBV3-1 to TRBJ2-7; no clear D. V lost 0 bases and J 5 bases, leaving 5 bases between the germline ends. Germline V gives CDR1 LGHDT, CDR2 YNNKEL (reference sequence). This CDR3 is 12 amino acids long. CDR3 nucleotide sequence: TGTGCCAGCAGCCAAGATCTGGACGAGCAGTACTTC. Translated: CASSQDLDEQYF.

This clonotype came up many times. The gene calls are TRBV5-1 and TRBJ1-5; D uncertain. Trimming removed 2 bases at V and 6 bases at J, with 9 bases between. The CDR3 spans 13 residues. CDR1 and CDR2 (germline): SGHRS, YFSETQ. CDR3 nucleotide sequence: TGCGCCAGCAGCTTCGTGGCAGCTCAGCCCCAGCATTTT. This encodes CASSFVAAQPQHF.

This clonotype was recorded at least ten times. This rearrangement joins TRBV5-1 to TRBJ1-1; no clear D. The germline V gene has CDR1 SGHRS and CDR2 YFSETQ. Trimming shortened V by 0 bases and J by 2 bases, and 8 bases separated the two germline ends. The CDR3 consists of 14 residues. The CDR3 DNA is TGCGCCAGCAGCTTGGTGCAGGCCAACACTGAAGCTTTCTTT. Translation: CASSLVQANTEAFF.